Listed below are T cell receptor beta chains from one sample, sequenced in a study of radiation and T cells in renal cell carcinoma. Generated by immunoSEQ multiplex PCR, the TCRdb table keeps only in-frame clones and is missing some. The data show around 180,000 clones, around 90% seen once. The material was blood, obtained from a patient whose treatment included radiotherapy and nephrectomy. All receptors derive from a woman in her forties or fifties with renal cell carcinoma. CDR3s include the opening cysteine and the closing phenylalanine or tryptophan. The D gene is left open where the match is weak. Size tells how often a clone was seen (once, few, many) or the class of an expanded clone, and some rows leave it out.

D,J,size,V,DNA,CDR3
-,TRBJ2-7,-,TRBV6-6,TGTGCCAGCACTGATAGGGGACTTTATGGCTCCTACGAGCAGTACTTC,CASTDRGLYGSYEQYF
-,TRBJ2-5,-,TRBV5-1,TGCGCCAGCAGCTGGCAAGAGACCCAGTACTTC,CASSWQETQYF
TRBD1,TRBJ1-2,once,TRBV4-1,TGCGCCAGCAGCCAACATGGACTACAGGGGGACTATGGCTACACCTTC,CASSQHGLQGDYGYTF
-,TRBJ2-1,-,TRBV19,TGTGCCAGTACTCCAGGGGCCCTCTTCTACAATGAGCAGTTCTTC,CASTPGALFYNEQFF
-,TRBJ1-5,many,TRBV6-1,TGTGCCAGCAGTGAAGCCCTGTTCAATCAGCCCCAGCATTTT,CASSEALFNQPQHF
TRBD2,TRBJ2-5,-,TRBV7-9,TGTGCCAGCAGCTTTGGCGGGGGGCTTCAAGAGACCCAGTACTTC,CASSFGGGLQETQYF
TRBD2,TRBJ2-2,-,TRBV6-5,TGTGCCACCGTAGCGGGGGGCTACACCGGGGAGCTGTTTTTT,CATVAGGYTGELFF
-,TRBJ1-2,once,TRBV29-1,TGCAGCGTTGAAAGGGCCGACTATGGCTACACCTTC,CSVERADYGYTF
TRBD1,TRBJ1-4,few,TRBV7-9,TGTGCCAGCAGCCGGACAGGGGGAGGGGAAAAACTGTTTTTT,CASSRTGGGEKLFF
-,TRBJ2-3,-,TRBV7-9,TGTGCCAGCAGCTTCAGGGCAAGCACAGATACGCAGTATTTT,CASSFRASTDTQYF
-,TRBJ1-6,-,TRBV11-2,TGTGCCAGCAGCGCCAGGTGGGATAATTCACCCCTCCACTTT,CASSARWDNSPLHF
TRBD1,TRBJ1-5,-,TRBV2,TGTGCCAGCAGTGAAGCGGGACAGGGGGCTTTTCAGCCCCAGCATTTT,CASSEAGQGAFQPQHF
TRBD1,TRBJ2-2,-,TRBV6-1,TGTGCCAGCAGACCACAGGGGGCCTACACCGGGGAGCTGTTTTTT,CASRPQGAYTGELFF
-,TRBJ2-5,-,TRBV14,TGTGCCAGCAGCCAAGACCCCTGGGGGGTCGGGAAAGAGACCCAGTACTTC,CASSQDPWGVGKETQYF
-,TRBJ1-5,-,TRBV6-6,TGTGCCAGCGCGTCATTAAATGATCTCGGCCAGCCCCAGCATTTT,CASASLNDLGQPQHF
-,TRBJ2-7,-,TRBV4-3,TGCGCCAGCAGCCCCGCACGTCTTGGGAACTACGAGCAGTACTTC,CASSPARLGNYEQYF
TRBD1,TRBJ1-1,-,TRBV6-1,TGTGCCAGCAGCGACAGGGGGAACACTGAAGCTTTCTTT,CASSDRGNTEAFF
-,TRBJ1-5,-,TRBV5-6,TGTGCCAGCAGCCGTGGGGGGGTGGCCAATCAGCCCCAGCATTTT,CASSRGGVANQPQHF
TRBD1,TRBJ1-6,-,TRBV6-5,TGTGCCAGCAGCCGGGACAGGACCAATTCACCCCTCCACTTT,CASSRDRTNSPLHF